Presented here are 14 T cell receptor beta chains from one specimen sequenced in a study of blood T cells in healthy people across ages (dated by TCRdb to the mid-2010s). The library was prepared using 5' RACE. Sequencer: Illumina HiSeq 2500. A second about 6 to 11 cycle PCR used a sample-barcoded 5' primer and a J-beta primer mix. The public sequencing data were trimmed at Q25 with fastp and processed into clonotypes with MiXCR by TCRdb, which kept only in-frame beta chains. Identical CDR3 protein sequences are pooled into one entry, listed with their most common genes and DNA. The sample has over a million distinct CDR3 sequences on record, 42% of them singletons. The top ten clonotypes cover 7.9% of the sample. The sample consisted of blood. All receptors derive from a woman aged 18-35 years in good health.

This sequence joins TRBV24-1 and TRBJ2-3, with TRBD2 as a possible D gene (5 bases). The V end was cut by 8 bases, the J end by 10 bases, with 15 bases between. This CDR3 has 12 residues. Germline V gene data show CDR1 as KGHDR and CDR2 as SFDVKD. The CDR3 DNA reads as TGTGCCACCATAAAGCGCGTGAGGGCGCAGTATTTT. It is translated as CATIKRVRAQYF.

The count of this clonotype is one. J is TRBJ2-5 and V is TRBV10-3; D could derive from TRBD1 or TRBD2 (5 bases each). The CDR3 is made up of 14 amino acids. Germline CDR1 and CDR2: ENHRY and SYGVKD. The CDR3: CASRDGTGREAQYF. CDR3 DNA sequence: TGTGCTTCTCGGGACGGTACGGGACGCGAGGCCCAGTACTTC.

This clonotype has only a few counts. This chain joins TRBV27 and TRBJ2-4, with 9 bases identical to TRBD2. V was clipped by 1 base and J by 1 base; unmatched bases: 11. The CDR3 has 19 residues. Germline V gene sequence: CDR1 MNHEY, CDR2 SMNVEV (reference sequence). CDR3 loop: CASSLLGGGGAGAKNIQYF. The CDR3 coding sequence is TGTGCCAGCAGTTTATTGGGGGGCGGGGGGGCAGGTGCCAAAAACATTCAGTACTTC.

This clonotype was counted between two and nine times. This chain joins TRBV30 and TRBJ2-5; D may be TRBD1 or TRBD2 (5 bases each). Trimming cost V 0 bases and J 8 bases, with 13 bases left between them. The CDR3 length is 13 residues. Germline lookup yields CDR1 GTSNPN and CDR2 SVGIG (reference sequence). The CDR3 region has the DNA TGTGCCTGGAGTGTGGTGACGAGGGACACCCAGTACTTC. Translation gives CAWSVVTRDTQYF.

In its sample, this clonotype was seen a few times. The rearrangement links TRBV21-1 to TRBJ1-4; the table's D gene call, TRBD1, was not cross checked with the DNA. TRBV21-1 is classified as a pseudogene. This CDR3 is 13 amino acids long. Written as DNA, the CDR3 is TGTGCCAGCCCCCGGGGGCAGAATGAAAAACTGTTTTTT. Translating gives CASPRGQNEKLFF.

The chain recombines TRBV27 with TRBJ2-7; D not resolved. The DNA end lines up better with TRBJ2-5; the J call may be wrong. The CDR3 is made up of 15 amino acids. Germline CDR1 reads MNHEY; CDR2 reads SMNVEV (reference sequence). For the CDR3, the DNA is TGTGCCAGCAGTTCCCAACAATCCTTACTGGAGACCCAGTACTTC. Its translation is CASSSQQSLLETQYF.

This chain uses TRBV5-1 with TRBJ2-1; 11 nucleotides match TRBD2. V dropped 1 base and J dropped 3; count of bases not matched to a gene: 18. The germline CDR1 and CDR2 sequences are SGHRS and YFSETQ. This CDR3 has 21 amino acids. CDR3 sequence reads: CASSLNSRRLAGGLGYNEQFF. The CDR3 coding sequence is TGCGCCAGCAGCTTGAATAGTAGGCGGCTAGCGGGGGGATTGGGCTACAATGAGCAGTTCTTC.

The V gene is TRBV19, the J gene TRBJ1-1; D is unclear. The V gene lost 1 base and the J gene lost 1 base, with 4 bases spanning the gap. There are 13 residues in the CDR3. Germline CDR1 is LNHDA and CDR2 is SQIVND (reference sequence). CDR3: CASSIGPNTEAFF. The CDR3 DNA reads TGTGCCAGTAGTATAGGTCCGAACACTGAAGCTTTCTTT. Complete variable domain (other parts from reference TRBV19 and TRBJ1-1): DGGITQSPKYLFRKEGQNVTLSCEQNLNHDAMYWYRQDPGQGLRLIYYSQIVNDFQKGDIAEGYSVSREKKESFPLTVTSAQKNPTAFYLCASSIGPNTEAFFGQGTRLTVV.

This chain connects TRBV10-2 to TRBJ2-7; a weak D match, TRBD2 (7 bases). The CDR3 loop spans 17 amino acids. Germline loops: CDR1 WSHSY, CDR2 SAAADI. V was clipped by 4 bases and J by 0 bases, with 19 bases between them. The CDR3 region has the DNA TGCGCCAGCAGTGGACGGGGGGCGGGGGCGAGCTCCTACGAGCAGTACTTC. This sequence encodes CASSGRGAGASSYEQYF.

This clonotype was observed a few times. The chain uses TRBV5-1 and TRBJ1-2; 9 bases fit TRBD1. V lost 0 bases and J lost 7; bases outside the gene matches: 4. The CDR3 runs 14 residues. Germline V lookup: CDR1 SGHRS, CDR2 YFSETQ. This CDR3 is CASSLVTGGPGYTF. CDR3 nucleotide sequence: TGCGCCAGCAGCTTGGTGACAGGGGGTCCTGGCTACACCTTC.

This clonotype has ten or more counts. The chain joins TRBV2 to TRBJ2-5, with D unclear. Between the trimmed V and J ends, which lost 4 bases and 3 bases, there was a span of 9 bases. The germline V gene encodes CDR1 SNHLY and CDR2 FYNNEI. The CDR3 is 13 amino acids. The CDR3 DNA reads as TGTGCCAGCAGTGGGCTAAGAAAAGAGACCCAGTACTTC. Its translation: CASSGLRKETQYF.

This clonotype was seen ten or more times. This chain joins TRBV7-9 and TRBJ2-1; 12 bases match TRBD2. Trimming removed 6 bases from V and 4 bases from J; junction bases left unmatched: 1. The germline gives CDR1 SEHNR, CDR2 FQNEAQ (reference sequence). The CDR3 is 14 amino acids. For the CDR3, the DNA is TGTGCCAGCAGGGGGACTAGCGGGTACAATGAGCAGTTCTTC. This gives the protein CASRGTSGYNEQFF.

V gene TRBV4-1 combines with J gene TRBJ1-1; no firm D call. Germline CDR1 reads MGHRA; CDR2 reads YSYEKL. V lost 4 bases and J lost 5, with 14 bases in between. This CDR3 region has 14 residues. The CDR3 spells CASSLGEGRTEAFF. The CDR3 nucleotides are TGCGCCAGCAGCCTCGGGGAGGGCAGGACTGAAGCTTTCTTT.

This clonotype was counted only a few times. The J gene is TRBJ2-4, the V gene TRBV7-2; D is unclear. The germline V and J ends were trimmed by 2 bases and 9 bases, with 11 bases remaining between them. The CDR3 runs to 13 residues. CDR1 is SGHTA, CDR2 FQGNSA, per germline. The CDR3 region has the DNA TGTGCCAGCAGCTTAAAACCCGTTGGCATTCAGTACTTC. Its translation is CASSLKPVGIQYF.